One sample yielded the 3 T cell receptor beta chains listed below, sequenced in a study of cytomegalovirus exposure and HLA in healthy donors. The PCR made use of 60 Vbeta and 13 Jbeta primers. Assay: immunoSEQ multiplex PCR; the TCRdb copy retains only in-frame clones and omits some. The sample comprises some 150,000 clones, just under 85% of which are singletons, and 1.5% to 2% rests with the top ten. Specimen: PBMCs. These TCRs come from a woman in her 40s in good health and CMV-seronegative.

The gene calls are TRBV29-1 and TRBJ1-3, with 7 bases that match TRBD1. This CDR3 is built from 13 residues. Germline trimming cut 7 bases from V and 4 bases from J; bases unmatched to any gene: 7. Germline CDR1 SQVTM, CDR2 ANQGSEA. The CDR3 DNA reads as TGCAGCGGGGTACAGGGGTTCGGAAACACCATATATTTT. Translated, it gives CSGVQGFGNTIYF.

This chain links TRBV7-6 with TRBJ2-7; 10 bases align to TRBD2. The CDR3 extends over 15 amino acids. V lost 5 bases, J lost 4 bases, and 8 bases stayed unmatched. Per germline, CDR1 SGHVS and CDR2 FNYEAQ. CDR3 in DNA: TGTGCCAGCAGCCCAAGCGGGAGGGGCACATACGAGCAGTACTTC. Protein: CASSPSGRGTYEQYF.

The V and J genes are TRBV28 and TRBJ2-2, with 9 bases identical to TRBD1. The V segment lost 5 bases and the J segment 7 bases; nucleotides outside the gene matches: 17. The CDR3 covers 18 residues. In germline, CDR1 is MDHEN, CDR2 SYDVKM. The CDR3 nucleotides read TGTGCCAGCAGTCCGAGCCCGGGACAGGGTAGCCTTTTCGGGGAGCTGTTTTTT. Protein sequence: CASSPSPGQGSLFGELFF.